A single sample is the source of the 32 T cell receptor beta chains below, sequenced in a study of T cells in localized non-small cell lung cancer. Clones were read by immunoSEQ multiplex PCR, and TCRdb kept only the in-frame ones, dropping some. The data hold fewer than 2,000 clones, with 35% to 40% observed a single time. The material sequenced was lung tumor tissue, taken before any cancer treatment. All receptors derive from a male donor at least 60 years old with stage II lung adenocarcinoma.

By share, this clone counts as medium-sized. The chain combines TRBV1 with TRBJ2-7; TRBD2 reflects the table's D call only, with no check against the DNA. TRBV1 is deemed a pseudogene. This CDR3 has 16 residues. The DNA for the CDR3 is TGCGCCAGCAGCCAAGTAGCGGGGGTTGAGGCCTACGAGCAGTACTTC. Its translation is CASSQVAGVEAYEQYF.

The chain uses TRBV19 and TRBJ1-5; possible D gene TRBD1, 6 bases. Trimming removed 10 bases from V and 0 bases from J, with 10 bases in between. The CDR3 has 13 residues. The germline gives CDR1 LNHDA, CDR2 SQIVND (reference sequence). The CDR3 DNA reads TGTGCCACTGGACAGTATAGCAATCAGCCCCAGCATTTT. Translated: CATGQYSNQPQHF.

The chain carries TRBV30 and TRBJ2-3; D remains unclear. Germline V lookup: CDR1 GTSNPN, CDR2 SVGIG (reference sequence). The CDR3 runs to 13 residues. The V end was cut by 3 bases, the J end by 0 bases, with 7 bases between. As DNA, the CDR3 is TGTGCCTGGAGACTGGCTAGCACAGATACGCAGTATTTT. Translating it yields CAWRLASTDTQYF.

A note on this clone: Compared with germline, one end of the junction differs, possibly owing to a read error. The rearrangement joins TRBV29-1 to TRBJ1-5; no definite D call. The CDR3 is made up of 13 amino acids. Germline V gene lookup returns CDR1 SQVTM and CDR2 ANQGSEA. The CDR3 reads CSVEEEGGQPQHF. In nucleotides, the CDR3 is TGCAGCGTCGAAGAGGAGGGAGGTCAGCCCCAGCATTTT.

The chain couples TRBV14 to TRBJ1-2; D gene ambiguous. This CDR3 contains 14 residues. Germline assignment: CDR1 SGHDN and CDR2 FVKESK. V was cut by 1 base and J by 0 bases, with 6 bases left in between. The CDR3 DNA is TGTGCCAGCAGCCAAGGAGCGACTAACTATGGCTACACCTTC. It encodes CASSQGATNYGYTF.

This clone was seen a few times. The genes are TRBV9 and TRBJ2-3, with D possibly being TRBD1 or TRBD2 (5 bases each). V was pared by 4 bases and J by 4 bases, with 13 bases between. Germline CDR1 SGDLS, CDR2 YYNGEE. The CDR3 consists of 14 residues. The CDR3, as DNA: TGTGCCAGCAGCCCCGGGGCGTGGGCAGATACGCAGTATTTT. Its protein is CASSPGAWADTQYF.

V is TRBV19 and J is TRBJ2-1; D might be TRBD2 (6 bases). Looked up from germline, CDR1 is LNHDA and CDR2 is SQIVND (reference sequence). Trimming cost V 3 bases and J 5 bases, with 17 bases left between them. This CDR3 contains 16 residues. The DNA for the CDR3 is TGTGCCAGTAGTATGTCGGGGACTTGGGGCGACAATGAGCAGTTCTTC. Translation gives CASSMSGTWGDNEQFF.

In this sample, this clone turned up a few times. The CDR3 nucleotides are TGTGCCAGCAGTGCGTCAGGGGGGTTCGACGAGCAGTACTTC. Amino acid sequence: CASSASGGFDEQYF. V is TRBV6-8 and J is TRBJ2-7, with a tentative D call TRBD1 (7 bases). Germline CDR1 is MNHGY and CDR2 is SAAAGT. There are 14 residues in the CDR3. V lost 5 bases to trimming and J lost 5 bases, with 16 bases between them.

The V call is TRBV5-1, the J call TRBJ2-7; 8 bases fit TRBD1. There are 14 residues in the CDR3. V was pared by 5 bases and J by 7 bases, with 11 bases of the junction left unmatched. CDR1 and CDR2 from the germline V gene are SGHRS and YFSETQ. CDR3 in DNA: TGCGCCAGCAGGGCCGGGACAGGAGGACAGGAGCAGTACTTC. Its translation is CASRAGTGGQEQYF.

This clone is classed as large. V and J are TRBV9 and TRBJ1-1; D is perhaps TRBD1 (5 bases). CDR1 is SGDLS and CDR2 is YYNGEE in the germline V gene. The CDR3 spans 14 residues. V gave up 4 bases and J gave up 1 base, with 11 bases separating them. DNA of the CDR3: TGTGCCAGCAGCAGCCGCGGGGCGAACACTGAAGCTTTCTTT. This gives the protein CASSSRGANTEAFF.

This clone is medium-sized within its sample. V and J are TRBV11-3 and TRBJ2-7, with 9 bases fitting TRBD2. V shed 1 base, J shed 2 bases, and the junction held 3 bases outside the gene matches. Germline V CDR1 and CDR2: SGHNT, YENEEA. The CDR3 is 15 residues long. The CDR3 coding sequence is TGTGCCAGCAGCTTAGTTAGCGGGAGAGCCTACGAGCAGTACTTC. Its translation: CASSLVSGRAYEQYF.

This clone appeared a few times. The V and J genes are TRBV6-8 and TRBJ2-3, with D maybe TRBD2 (6 bases). The germline CDR1 and CDR2 sequences are MNHGY and SAAAGT. V was trimmed by 6 bases and J by 2 bases, leaving 18 bases between them. This CDR3 has 16 residues. CDR3 in amino acids: CASSRDFLGLTDTQYF. The CDR3 DNA reads TGTGCCAGCAGCCGGGACTTCTTAGGGCTCACAGATACGCAGTATTTT.

V is TRBV18 and J is TRBJ2-3; perhaps D is TRBD1 or TRBD2 (5 bases each). The germline CDR1 and CDR2 sequences are KGHSH and LQKENI. V was shortened by 2 bases and J by 2 bases, with 11 bases between the two germline ends. The CDR3 has 15 amino acids. In DNA, the CDR3 is TGTGCCAGCTCACCATTACCCGGGACCACAGATACGCAGTATTTT. Its translation: CASSPLPGTTDTQYF.

This clone was detected only a few times. The chain uses TRBV11-3 and TRBJ2-5; 9 nucleotides agree with TRBD1. The germline V gene has CDR1 SGHNT and CDR2 YENEEA. Unmatched junction bases numbered 8, after V lost 5 bases and J lost 4 bases. The CDR3 has 15 residues. The CDR3 loop reads CASSKPGQGLETQYF. The CDR3 DNA is TGTGCCAGCAGCAAACCGGGACAGGGTTTAGAGACCCAGTACTTC.

This clone occurred once. Here the CDR3 reads CASRWLRTYEQYF. The CDR3 region has the DNA TGTGCCAGCCGATGGCTACGTACCTACGAGCAGTACTTC. The gene calls are TRBV6-7 and TRBJ2-7; D is undetermined. TRBV6-7 is sorted into the ORF group, with uncertain function. The CDR3 contains 13 residues. V was pared by 8 bases and J by 2 bases, with 13 bases between.

This clone counts as large. The CDR3: CASSLTGYEQYF. In DNA, the CDR3 is TGTGCCAGCAGTCTCACAGGCTACGAGCAGTACTTC. This chain uses TRBV6-8 with TRBJ2-7; D is possibly TRBD1 (5 bases). The CDR3 spans 12 residues. Germline values: CDR1 MNHGY, CDR2 SAAAGT. Deletions cut 5 bases from V and 3 bases from J, with 8 bases between.

V gene TRBV19 combines with J gene TRBJ2-1; D may be TRBD1 (6 bases). The CDR3 totals 15 residues. Germline V lookup: CDR1 LNHDA, CDR2 SQIVND (reference sequence). Trimming took off 5 bases at V and 6 bases at J, with 17 bases between the two ends. CDR3 protein: CASSPTGHNRNEQFF. CDR3 bases: TGTGCCAGTAGTCCTACGGGACATAACCGCAATGAGCAGTTCTTC.

The V call is TRBV19, the J call TRBJ2-2, with D unresolved. The CDR3 length is 13 residues. Trimming shortened V by 0 bases and J by 5 bases, and 4 bases separated the two germline ends. Germline CDR1 and CDR2: LNHDA and SQIVND (reference sequence). This CDR3 is CASSIEETGELFF. The CDR3 nucleotides are TGTGCCAGTAGTATAGAAGAGACCGGGGAGCTGTTTTTT.

Regarding this clone: An end of the junction differs from the germline gene, which may be a read error. The J gene is TRBJ2-1, the V gene TRBV11-3; D assignment may be TRBD1 or TRBD2 (7 bases each). The germline gives CDR1 SGHNT, CDR2 YENEEA. CDR3 length equals 16 residues. The CDR3 reads CASNLEGGTQGGEQFF. In nucleotides, the CDR3 is TGTGCCAGCAACTTAGAGGGAGGGACCCAGGGGGGTGAGCAGTTCTTC.

This clone was counted only a few times. The chain joins TRBV29-1 to TRBJ1-4, with 7 bases identical to TRBD1. Germline CDR1 SQVTM, CDR2 ANQGSEA. The CDR3 is 14 residues long. Trimming took 7 bases from V and 4 from J; bases not matched to a gene: 9. CDR3 in DNA: TGCAGCGCGGCCCGAGGGGGCCATAATGAAAAACTGTTTTTT. As protein: CSAARGGHNEKLFF.

CDR3: CASSYSPSKSYEQYF. DNA for the CDR3: TGTGCCAGCAGTTACTCTCCTAGTAAATCCTACGAGCAGTACTTC. The chain has TRBV6-8 and TRBJ2-7, with D unresolved. The germline CDR1 and CDR2 sequences are MNHGY and SAAAGT. There are 15 residues in the CDR3. V shed 0 bases and J shed 1 base, with 10 bases lying between them.

The genes are TRBV19 and TRBJ1-2; D possibly corresponds to TRBD1 (5 bases). The CDR3 runs to 14 residues. Looked up from germline, CDR1 is LNHDA and CDR2 is SQIVND (reference sequence). V lost 7 bases to trimming and J lost 5 bases, with 17 bases between them. CDR3 DNA: TGTGCCAGTAAACCCGCCGTACAGGAATATGGCTACACCTTC. Protein product: CASKPAVQEYGYTF.

As regards this clone: The junction differs from germline at one of its ends, possibly a read error. V gene TRBV19 combines with J gene TRBJ2-7; D might be TRBD1 or TRBD2, each matching 5 bases. Germline-derived CDR1 and CDR2 are LNHDA and SQIVND (reference sequence). CDR3 length: 13 amino acids. The CDR3 DNA follows: TGTGCCACTAGTAGGGACGAAACCTACGAGCAGTACTTC. Its protein product is CATSRDETYEQYF.

The chain carries TRBV15 and TRBJ1-5; D perhaps matches TRBD1 (5 bases). The CDR3 totals 17 residues. V was clipped by 3 bases and J by 6 bases, with 21 bases between them. Per the germline V gene, CDR1 is LNHNV and CDR2 is YYDKDF (reference sequence). Here the CDR3 DNA reads TGTGCCACCAGCAGCGCTACTGGGGCCCCAGGGATTCAGCCCCAGCATTTT. Residues: CATSSATGAPGIQPQHF.

The CDR3, as DNA: TGTGCTAGTGGTTCCCGGACAGATACGCAGTATTTT. Translation gives CASGSRTDTQYF. The chain links TRBV12-5 to TRBJ2-3; D unclear. The germline V gene encodes CDR1 LGHNT and CDR2 FRNRAP. V lost 4 bases and J 3 bases, leaving 5 bases between the germline ends. The CDR3 sequence is 12 residues long.

This clone was detected a few times. The chain recombines TRBV11-3 with TRBJ2-5, with TRBD2 matching over 13 bases. This CDR3 comprises 16 residues. Germline V lookup: CDR1 SGHNT, CDR2 YENEEA. With V trimmed by 3 bases and J by 4 bases, 5 bases remained unmatched. CDR3 nucleotides: TGTGCCAGCAGCTTGGAACTAGCGGGAGGGCGAGAGACCCAGTACTTC. It specifies CASSLELAGGRETQYF.

The chain is built from TRBV18 and TRBJ1-4, with 10 positions matching TRBD1. This CDR3 has 17 amino acids. Germline V CDR1 and CDR2: KGHSH, LQKENI. The junction had 8 bases not matched to a gene; V was cut back by 0 bases and J by 7 bases. The CDR3, as DNA: TGTGCCAGCTCACCACCGGGACAGGGGTCTGGGAGTGAAAAACTGTTTTTT. Protein: CASSPPGQGSGSEKLFF.

The chain combines TRBV16 with TRBJ1-5; D gene ambiguous. Germline lookup yields CDR1 KGHSY and CDR2 FQNENV. This CDR3 contains 14 residues. V gave up 0 bases and J gave up 0 bases, with 3 bases separating them. The CDR3 loop is CASSQSSSNQPQHF. The CDR3 region has the DNA TGTGCCAGCAGCCAATCGAGTAGCAATCAGCCCCAGCATTTT.

CDR3 coding DNA: TGTGCCAGCAGTTTTTCAGTCGGGCCCTATGGCTACACCTTC. Its translation is CASSFSVGPYGYTF. The chain is built from TRBV28 and TRBJ1-2; D is undetermined. The germline CDR1 and CDR2 sequences are MDHEN and SYDVKM. The germline V and J ends were trimmed by 3 bases and 4 bases, with 12 bases remaining between them. CDR3 length: 14 residues.

V usage is TRBV11-3 and J usage is TRBJ2-1, with D hard to call. This CDR3 comprises 15 residues. The germline V and J ends were trimmed by 5 bases and 0 bases, with 11 bases remaining between them. Germline values: CDR1 SGHNT, CDR2 YENEEA. For the CDR3, the DNA is TGTGCCAGCAGCGTCCGGGCCAGCTCCTACAATGAGCAGTTCTTC. Amino acid sequence: CASSVRASSYNEQFF.

J is TRBJ1-4 and V is TRBV29-1, with D possibly matching TRBD1 (6 bases). CDR1 is SQVTM, CDR2 ANQGSEA, per germline. V lost 8 bases, J lost 2 bases, and 12 bases lay in between. The CDR3 contains 13 residues. Here the CDR3 reads CSFIGGTNEKLFF. In nucleotides, the CDR3 is TGCAGCTTTATAGGGGGGACTAATGAAAAACTGTTTTTT.

The gene calls are TRBV28 and TRBJ2-6; no firm D call. The CDR3 length is 16 residues. The V gene's germline CDR1 is MDHEN and CDR2 SYDVKM. Trimming removed 5 bases from V and 0 bases from J, with 11 bases in between. The CDR3 DNA is TGTGCCAGCAGTCCTACGGCGAGCTCTGGGGCCAACGTCCTGACTTTC. Amino acids: CASSPTASSGANVLTF. Combining the CDR3 with reference TRBV28 and TRBJ2-6 gives the whole variable domain DVKVTQSSRYLVKRTGEKVFLECVQDMDHENMFWYRQDPGLGLRLIYFSYDVKMKEKGDIPEGYSVSREKKERFSLILESASTNQTSMYLCASSPTASSGANVLTFGAGSRLTVL.